This TCR beta chain was recovered during a study of OX40 agonist ivuxolimab in advanced cancers. Describing the broader study: Ivuxolimab was an agonistic, fully human IgG2 monoclonal antibody directed against OX40 (CD134), a costimulatory receptor. The dose-escalation cohort was about 83% male with a mean age of roughly 62 years, ranging from about 23 to 85. Partial responses occurred in three dose-escalation patients: two with cutaneous melanoma and one with hepatocellular carcinoma. Prior anti-PD-1, anti-PD-L1 or anti-CTLA-4 therapy was permitted, and checkpoint inhibitors had been received by 30% to 40% of dose-escalation patients. The paper describes the monotherapy dose-escalation part (N of about 52 patients) of the phase I trial of ivuxolimab. Of the roughly 54 dose-escalation patients, hepatocellular carcinoma was present in about 19, melanoma in approximately 15, renal cell carcinoma in 9 and head and neck cancer in 9. Intravenous ivuxolimab was administered to patients every 2 weeks at six dose levels: 0.01, 0.1, 0.3, 1.5, 3 and 10 mg/kg. Peripheral TCRbeta sequencing was intended to test whether TCR sequence diversity was altered and clonal T-cell expansion was caused by ivuxolimab. Overall study outcomes, separate from this receptor: The antigen specificity of the peripheral T cells that underwent clonal expansion was not determined. In partial responders in the 0.1-3.0 mg/kg groups, normalized peripheral clonal expansion was found to be among the lowest, especially among CD8+ T cells. After ivuxolimab, CD8+ T cells had more expanded clones than CD4+ T cells on average. Low levels of normalized T-cell clonal expansion were also shown by some nonresponding patients. Clonal expansion of both CD4+ and CD8+ blood T cells was observed from baseline to week 6 at doses 0.1 to 3.0 mg/kg.

Genomic DNA was isolated from the sorted cells so that the TCRbeta CDR3 region could be sequenced. The immunoSEQ Assay was used to sequence the TCRbeta CDR3 regions. TCRdb mirrors the immuneACCESS table, restricted to in-frame sequences. Some clones are absent from its copies; in checked studies, under half trace to an unresolved V gene, and the reason for the others is unknown. For this sample the table gives under 150,000 clones, of which 85% to 90% were detected only once. 0.55% to 0.7% of the sample rests with the top ten. Regarding this clone: This clone's antigen is unknown. One end of the junction varies from germline; a read error may be responsible.

The trial excluded patients who had a history of autoimmune disease or who were on systemic immunosuppression. Peripheral blood for TCR sequencing was collected from all dose cohorts at baseline, on cycle 4 day 1, and on cycle 7 day 1. The samples were drawn from a first-in-human, open-label, multicenter phase I dose-escalation trial of ivuxolimab. Adults with locally advanced or metastatic melanoma, renal cell, hepatocellular, or head and neck squamous cell carcinoma were enrolled in the trial. CD4+ and CD8+ T cells were sorted separately from peripheral blood before TCR sequencing. The germline V gene supplies CDR1 SGHTA and CDR2 FQGNSA. The CDR3 runs 14 residues from the cysteine to the phenylalanine. The read is trimmed to its CDR3 DNA, 42 bases read in frame from base 1.

The sequence derives from an adult with an advanced solid tumor such as melanoma, head and neck, liver or kidney cancer. This sample comprised CD4+ or CD8+ T cells sorted from blood, obtained in a trial of the OX40 agonist ivuxolimab. The chain joins TRBV7-2 to TRBJ1-3; there is no confident call for the D gene. This receptor carries the CDR3 CASSLGPPGNTIYF. Read as DNA, the sequence is TGTGCCAGCAGTTTAGGACCCCCTGGAAACACCATATATTTT.